Listed below are T cell receptor beta chains from one sample, sequenced in a study of OX40 agonist ivuxolimab in advanced cancers. Sequenced by immunoSEQ multiplex PCR; TCRdb stores in-frame clones only, minus some. Of about 47,000 clones listed, more than 85% are singletons. The sequencing here drew on CD4+ or CD8+ T cells sorted from blood, taken in a trial of the OX40 agonist ivuxolimab. Every receptor here comes from an adult with an advanced solid tumor such as melanoma, head and neck, liver or kidney cancer. The CDR3 runs from the conserved cysteine through the conserved F or W. Each record gives: CDR3 length, J gene, V gene, clone size, D gene, CDR3 DNA, CDR3 protein. The D gene is left open where the match is weak. Clone size is not always given. Where it is, it says once, few, many or a class for expanded clones.

CDR3 length: 14; J gene: TRBJ1-1; V gene: TRBV2; clone size: .; D gene: .; CDR3 DNA: TGTGCCAGCAGCCCGGGACCGCCGGGCACTGAAGCTTTCTTT; CDR3 protein: CASSPGPPGTEAFF
CDR3 length: 12; J gene: TRBJ1-2; V gene: TRBV5-4; clone size: few; D gene: .; CDR3 DNA: TGTGCCAGCACCCACCCTCCCGATGGCTACACCTTC; CDR3 protein: CASTHPPDGYTF
CDR3 length: 15; J gene: TRBJ2-2; V gene: TRBV5-6; clone size: .; D gene: .; CDR3 DNA: TGTGCCAGCAGCTGGGCAACAGGGTGGGCCGGGGAGCTGTTTTTT; CDR3 protein: CASSWATGWAGELFF
CDR3 length: 14; J gene: TRBJ1-1; V gene: TRBV27; clone size: .; D gene: .; CDR3 DNA: TGTGCCACCTCGGAAGGGGGAATGACCACTGAAGCTTTCTTT; CDR3 protein: CATSEGGMTTEAFF
CDR3 length: 13; J gene: TRBJ1-2; V gene: TRBV30; clone size: .; D gene: .; CDR3 DNA: TGTGCCTGGAGTGTAGGCCAGTCGGATGGCTACACCTTC; CDR3 protein: CAWSVGQSDGYTF
CDR3 length: 15; J gene: TRBJ2-7; V gene: TRBV7-9; clone size: .; D gene: TRBD1; CDR3 DNA: TGTGCCAGCAGCTCTGGGACAGGGACGTACTACGAGCAGTACTTC; CDR3 protein: CASSSGTGTYYEQYF
CDR3 length: 14; J gene: TRBJ1-1; V gene: TRBV5-1; clone size: .; D gene: .; CDR3 DNA: TGCGCCAGCAGCATGACAGGCGTGGGAACTGAAGCTTTCTTT; CDR3 protein: CASSMTGVGTEAFF
CDR3 length: 13; J gene: TRBJ1-3; V gene: TRBV29-1; clone size: .; D gene: .; CDR3 DNA: TGCAGCGTTGAATCTGAGGCTGGAAACACCATATATTTT; CDR3 protein: CSVESEAGNTIYF
CDR3 length: 13; J gene: TRBJ2-5; V gene: TRBV19; clone size: .; D gene: TRBD1; CDR3 DNA: TGTGCCAGTAGTGGGGACAGTGGAGAGACCCAGTACTTC; CDR3 protein: CASSGDSGETQYF
CDR3 length: 16; J gene: TRBJ1-2; V gene: TRBV6-1; clone size: .; D gene: .; CDR3 DNA: TGTGCCAGCAGTGCGGATACAGGGATCTATAACTATGGCTACACCTTC; CDR3 protein: CASSADTGIYNYGYTF
CDR3 length: 13; J gene: TRBJ1-1; V gene: TRBV5-1; clone size: once; D gene: .; CDR3 DNA: TGCGCCAGCAGCCCTCGGGACTCCGCTGAAGCTTTCTTT; CDR3 protein: CASSPRDSAEAFF
CDR3 length: 14; J gene: TRBJ2-6; V gene: TRBV30; clone size: .; D gene: .; CDR3 DNA: TGTGCCTGGAGTAGTGGCTCTGGGGCCAACGTCCTGACTTTC; CDR3 protein: CAWSSGSGANVLTF
CDR3 length: 12; J gene: TRBJ2-7; V gene: TRBV30; clone size: once; D gene: .; CDR3 DNA: TGTGCCTGGATAGGGGGTTCCTACGAGCAGTACTTC; CDR3 protein: CAWIGGSYEQYF
CDR3 length: 14; J gene: TRBJ1-1; V gene: TRBV19; clone size: once; D gene: TRBD1; CDR3 DNA: TGTGCCAGTAGCCTTGGACAGGGAATAACTGAAGCTTTCTTT; CDR3 protein: CASSLGQGITEAFF
CDR3 length: 15; J gene: TRBJ2-3; V gene: TRBV30; clone size: once; D gene: .; CDR3 DNA: TGTGCCTGGAGTGCCCTGACAGGTAGCACAGATACGCAGTATTTT; CDR3 protein: CAWSALTGSTDTQYF
CDR3 length: 15; J gene: TRBJ2-2; V gene: TRBV4-3; clone size: .; D gene: .; CDR3 DNA: TGCGCCAGCAGCCAAGTAATAGAGGGGACCGGGGAGCTGTTTTTT; CDR3 protein: CASSQVIEGTGELFF
CDR3 length: 13; J gene: TRBJ2-7; V gene: TRBV30; clone size: .; D gene: TRBD1; CDR3 DNA: TGTGCCTGGAGCCGGACAGGGTTATACGAGCAGTACTTC; CDR3 protein: CAWSRTGLYEQYF
CDR3 length: 16; J gene: TRBJ2-3; V gene: TRBV7-9; clone size: .; D gene: TRBD2; CDR3 DNA: TGTGCCAGCAGCTTAGCCGGAAGCGGGGGCGCAGATACGCAGTATTTT; CDR3 protein: CASSLAGSGGADTQYF
CDR3 length: 12; J gene: TRBJ2-2; V gene: TRBV27; clone size: .; D gene: .; CDR3 DNA: TGTGCCAGCAAAAGTTTGGCCGGGGAGCTGTTTTTT; CDR3 protein: CASKSLAGELFF
CDR3 length: 15; J gene: TRBJ1-5; V gene: TRBV2; clone size: .; D gene: .; CDR3 DNA: TGTGCCAGCAGTGAAGAGGACCGCGTCAATCAGCCCCAGCATTTT; CDR3 protein: CASSEEDRVNQPQHF
CDR3 length: 15; J gene: TRBJ2-5; V gene: TRBV7-2; clone size: .; D gene: .; CDR3 DNA: TGTGCCAGCAGCCAAGGGTTGGCGGTCCAAGAGACCCAGTACTTC; CDR3 protein: CASSQGLAVQETQYF
CDR3 length: 17; J gene: TRBJ1-2; V gene: TRBV12-1; clone size: .; D gene: .; CDR3 DNA: TGTGCCAGCAGTCACCCATCATCCACAGGGGATGTATATGGCTACACCTTC; CDR3 protein: CASSHPSSTGDVYGYTF
CDR3 length: 13; J gene: TRBJ2-7; V gene: TRBV27; clone size: .; D gene: .; CDR3 DNA: TGTGCCAGCAGTTTATTCGCATTCTACGAGCAGTACTTC; CDR3 protein: CASSLFAFYEQYF
CDR3 length: 17; J gene: TRBJ2-7; V gene: TRBV6-1; clone size: .; D gene: TRBD2; CDR3 DNA: TGTGCCAGCAGTGGGGGGACTAGCGGGGGCCTAACCTACGAGCAGTACTTC; CDR3 protein: CASSGGTSGGLTYEQYF
CDR3 length: 12; J gene: TRBJ2-7; V gene: TRBV6-1; clone size: .; D gene: .; CDR3 DNA: TGTGCCGGGAGGGGGGAATACTACGAGCAGTACTTC; CDR3 protein: CAGRGEYYEQYF
CDR3 length: 14; J gene: TRBJ1-1; V gene: TRBV9; clone size: .; D gene: .; CDR3 DNA: TGTGCCAGCAGCGAACAGGGTTCGGGGACTGAAGCTTTCTTT; CDR3 protein: CASSEQGSGTEAFF
CDR3 length: 15; J gene: TRBJ2-7; V gene: TRBV30; clone size: .; D gene: .; CDR3 DNA: TGTGCCTGGAGTGTGGGCTCCCGTTCCTCCTACGAGCAGTACTTC; CDR3 protein: CAWSVGSRSSYEQYF
CDR3 length: 13; J gene: TRBJ2-1; V gene: TRBV27; clone size: .; D gene: .; CDR3 DNA: TGTGCCAGCAGTCACGGACCCGGCAATGAGCAGTTCTTC; CDR3 protein: CASSHGPGNEQFF
CDR3 length: 18; J gene: TRBJ1-1; V gene: TRBV4-2; clone size: .; D gene: .; CDR3 DNA: TGTGCCAGCAGCCAAGATATACCGGGGTTATCGGGGAACACTGAAGCTTTCTTT; CDR3 protein: CASSQDIPGLSGNTEAFF
CDR3 length: 16; J gene: TRBJ1-2; V gene: TRBV7-6; clone size: .; D gene: .; CDR3 DNA: TGTGCCAGCAGCTTAGCCACAGGGCCCCGAGCCTATGGCTACACCTTC; CDR3 protein: CASSLATGPRAYGYTF
CDR3 length: 12; J gene: TRBJ2-7; V gene: TRBV30; clone size: .; D gene: .; CDR3 DNA: TGTGCCTGGAGCCAAACGGGGGAAGAGCAGTACTTC; CDR3 protein: CAWSQTGEEQYF
CDR3 length: 16; J gene: TRBJ2-1; V gene: TRBV4-1; clone size: .; D gene: .; CDR3 DNA: TGCGCCAGCAGCCAGAGGGCTCAGCAGGTGGACAATGAGCAGTTCTTC; CDR3 protein: CASSQRAQQVDNEQFF
CDR3 length: 17; J gene: TRBJ1-2; V gene: TRBV7-9; clone size: .; D gene: .; CDR3 DNA: TGTGCCAGCAGCCCCGTGGGGGTGTGGGGGCAGGAGGATGGCTACACCTTC; CDR3 protein: CASSPVGVWGQEDGYTF
CDR3 length: 15; J gene: TRBJ1-4; V gene: TRBV28; clone size: .; D gene: .; CDR3 DNA: TGTGCCAGCAGTTTATCCTTGAAAACTAATGAAAAACTGTTTTTT; CDR3 protein: CASSLSLKTNEKLFF
CDR3 length: 14; J gene: TRBJ2-7; V gene: TRBV4-2; clone size: .; D gene: TRBD2; CDR3 DNA: TGTGCCAGCAGCCCGGGGGGATCCCTTTACGAGCAGTACTTC; CDR3 protein: CASSPGGSLYEQYF
CDR3 length: 12; J gene: TRBJ2-1; V gene: TRBV10-3; clone size: .; D gene: TRBD2; CDR3 DNA: TGTGCCATCAGCGTTACTAGCGGCGAGCAGTTCTTC; CDR3 protein: CAISVTSGEQFF
CDR3 length: 13; J gene: TRBJ2-7; V gene: TRBV7-9; clone size: .; D gene: .; CDR3 DNA: TGTGCCAGCAGTCCCAATCTCAGGGACGAGCAGTACTTC; CDR3 protein: CASSPNLRDEQYF
CDR3 length: 15; J gene: TRBJ1-2; V gene: TRBV6-1; clone size: .; D gene: TRBD1; CDR3 DNA: TGTGCCAGCAGTGGGCAGGGGGCGACGTTGGATGGCTACACCTTC; CDR3 protein: CASSGQGATLDGYTF
CDR3 length: 16; J gene: TRBJ1-2; V gene: TRBV27; clone size: .; D gene: .; CDR3 DNA: TGTGCCAGCAGTTTACGAGGGACAACCGGTAACTATGGCTACACCTTC; CDR3 protein: CASSLRGTTGNYGYTF
CDR3 length: 15; J gene: TRBJ2-1; V gene: TRBV5-6; clone size: .; D gene: .; CDR3 DNA: TGTGCCAGCAGCCCACAGAGGACACTCACGATAGAGCAGTTCTTC; CDR3 protein: CASSPQRTLTIEQFF
CDR3 length: 14; J gene: TRBJ1-1; V gene: TRBV19; clone size: .; D gene: .; CDR3 DNA: TGTGCCAGTAGAGAGGGGGAGATGAACACTGAAGCTTTCTTT; CDR3 protein: CASREGEMNTEAFF
CDR3 length: 15; J gene: TRBJ2-5; V gene: TRBV4-2; clone size: .; D gene: .; CDR3 DNA: TGTGCCAGCAGCTCTTTCATCCGGGTAGGGGAGACCCAGTACTTC; CDR3 protein: CASSSFIRVGETQYF
CDR3 length: 8; J gene: TRBJ2-1; V gene: TRBV30; clone size: .; D gene: .; CDR3 DNA: TGTGCCTGGAATGAGCAGTTCTTC; CDR3 protein: CAWNEQFF
CDR3 length: 17; J gene: TRBJ2-7; V gene: TRBV5-1; clone size: .; D gene: TRBD2; CDR3 DNA: TGCGCCAGCAGCTTGTTTAGCGGGGGCGAATATTCCTACGAGCAGTACTTC; CDR3 protein: CASSLFSGGEYSYEQYF
CDR3 length: 13; J gene: TRBJ1-1; V gene: TRBV30; clone size: few; D gene: TRBD1; CDR3 DNA: TGTGCCTGGAGGAGGGGGCTAAACACTGAAGCTTTCTTT; CDR3 protein: CAWRRGLNTEAFF
CDR3 length: 15; J gene: TRBJ2-5; V gene: TRBV4-3; clone size: .; D gene: TRBD2; CDR3 DNA: TGCGCCAGCAGCCAAGATGCGGGGGACCAAGAGACCCAGTACTTC; CDR3 protein: CASSQDAGDQETQYF